This TCR beta chain originates from a study of identical twins. General observations from the study: Within beta out-of-frame sequences, the excess sharing observed between twins was weaker.

The CDR3 spans 11 residues. Germline V gene data show CDR1 as LGHDT and CDR2 as YNNKEL (reference sequence). Deletions cut 5 bases from V and 8 bases from J, with 7 bases between. About this clonotype itself: Antigen specificity is unknown.

A universal primer site was created by template switching, with the cDNA bearing unique molecular identifiers. A single record per CDR3 protein comes from TCRdb applying MiXCR to the 5' RACE reads. The profile covers about 190,000 distinct CDR3 sequences, with about a sixth appearing a single time and less than 45% taken by the ten largest. These data are also associated with another study on T cells expressing NK-cell markers. That source reports: An anti-gamma-delta TCR antibody was added in several experiments. It restricted sorting to alpha-beta TCR-expressing T cells. In a handful of donors, dominant CD3+CD56+NKG2C+ clones formed roughly 1.0-8% of CD8+ cells.

Sequencing was carried out using CD8+ T cells sorted from blood. The V and J genes are TRBV3-1 and TRBJ2-1; D assignment may be TRBD1 or TRBD2 (5 bases each). The sequence came from a young woman in good health. The CDR3 nucleotides are TGTGCCAGCAGCACGGGGCATGAGCAGTTCTTC. The encoded protein is CASSTGHEQFF.